This TCR beta chain was found in a study of T cells after yellow fever vaccination. Whole-study findings and limits: Clones from primary vaccination mostly reappeared after the booster (over 95% CD4, approximately 91% CD8).

Concerning this clonotype: Its antigen is not identified.

Germline values: CDR1 KGHSH, CDR2 LQKENI. This CDR3 is built from 19 residues. The trim removed 3 bases at V and 0 bases at J, leaving 13 bases unmatched. TCRdb re-called the 5' RACE reads through MiXCR, storing one row per CDR3 protein. The sample carries 500,000 to 650,000 distinct CDR3 sequences, around an eighth recorded once. The starting material was PBMCs, obtained on the day of the yellow fever booster vaccination. The sequence came from a man in his thirties or forties who received the YFV17D yellow fever vaccine. The rearrangement links TRBV18 to TRBJ2-1; TRBD2 aligns across 8 bases. The CDR3 DNA sequence: TGTGCCAGCTCACCCCCCCGCGGTAGCGGGACGAGCTCCTACAATGAGCAGTTCTTC. Translation gives CASSPPRGSGTSSYNEQFF.